The 28 T cell receptor beta chains below come from one sample, sequenced in a study of blood T cells in healthy people across ages. Alongside a J-beta primer mix, a sample-barcoded 5' primer served in a second PCR lasting about 7 to 11 cycles. MiXCR was run by TCRdb on the 5' RACE reads, yielding one entry per CDR3 protein. The sample consists of around 500,000 distinct CDR3 sequences, around half of them appearing once. The sequenced material came from blood. These receptors were taken from a man at least 80 years old in good health.

This clonotype was seen more than once but under ten times. The chain joins TRBV7-2 to TRBJ1-4; D remains ambiguous. Trimming pared 6 bases from V and 14 bases from J, leaving 19 bases between. The CDR3 is made up of 13 amino acids. Germline CDR1 SGHTA, CDR2 FQGNSA. CDR3 DNA sequence: TGTGCCAGCAGAGCTTTCGCCCGAAATGCTCTGTTTTTT. This sequence encodes CASRAFARNALFF.

In this sample, this clonotype turned up once. The chain links TRBV6-6 to TRBJ2-4, with 8 positions matching TRBD2. The tail of the sequence fits TRBJ2-7 better, so the J call may be wrong. CDR1 is MNHNY and CDR2 is SVGAGI in the germline V gene (reference sequence). The CDR3 covers 16 residues. This CDR3 reads CASSFEGGGIQSEQYF. CDR3 nucleotides: TGTGCCAGCAGTTTCGAAGGCGGGGGGATCCAATCCGAGCAGTACTTC.

This sequence joins TRBV7-2 and TRBJ1-6; D possibly corresponds to TRBD1 (5 bases). CDR3 length: 15 amino acids. V shed 5 bases and J shed 6 bases, with 14 bases lying between them. Germline V gene data show CDR1 as SGHTA and CDR2 as FQGNSA. As DNA, the CDR3 is TGTGCCAGCAGCGCTCGGACACCTATTAATTCACCCCTCCACTTT. Translation gives CASSARTPINSPLHF.

This clonotype was detected a few times. This sequence joins TRBV14 and TRBJ2-5; possibly TRBD1 for D (5 bases). V lost 3 bases and J lost 0, with 11 bases in between. The V gene's germline CDR1 is SGHDN and CDR2 FVKESK. This CDR3 is built from 15 residues. CDR3 in amino acids: CASSQRTTYQETQYF. In nucleotides, the CDR3 is TGTGCCAGCAGCCAGCGGACAACTTACCAAGAGACCCAGTACTTC.

The J gene is TRBJ2-1, the V gene TRBV7-2, with D perhaps matching TRBD2 (5 bases). Germline V gene sequence: CDR1 SGHTA, CDR2 FQGNSA. The CDR3 extends over 14 amino acids. V was pared by 1 base and J by 9 bases, with 13 bases between. CDR3 nucleotide sequence: TGTGCCAGCAGCTTAGTTTCTAGCCTTGCTGAGCAGTTCTTC. Encoded protein: CASSLVSSLAEQFF.

V gene TRBV7-9 combines with J gene TRBJ2-3; D not resolved. Germline CDR1 reads SEHNR; CDR2 reads FQNEAQ (reference sequence). The CDR3 totals 13 residues. V lost 1 base, J lost 6 bases, and 8 bases lay in between. Here the CDR3 DNA reads TGTGCCAGCAGCTTAGATCAGCACGATACGCAGTATTTT. Translated: CASSLDQHDTQYF.

The chain links TRBV27 to TRBJ2-3; D unclear. CDR3 length: 13 amino acids. V lost 5 bases to trimming and J lost 0 bases, with 6 bases between them. Germline CDR1 is MNHEY and CDR2 is SMNVEV (reference sequence). As DNA, the CDR3 is TGTGCCAGCAGTGAGATTAGCACAGATACGCAGTATTTT. As protein: CASSEISTDTQYF.

The sample holds many counts of this clonotype. The chain couples TRBV6-5 to TRBJ1-4; D perhaps matches TRBD1 (5 bases). CDR3 length equals 16 residues. The germline V and J ends were trimmed by 0 bases and 8 bases, with 16 bases remaining between them. The germline V gene encodes CDR1 MNHEY and CDR2 SVGAGI. DNA of the CDR3: TGTGCCAGCAGTTACTCGTCGATAGGGACGAGCGAAAAACTGTTTTTT. Its translation is CASSYSSIGTSEKLFF.

The J gene is TRBJ2-1, the V gene TRBV12-3 or TRBV12-4, with 10 bases that match TRBD2. The CDR3 sequence is 15 residues long. The ends lost 0 bases at V and 9 bases at J; junction bases unmatched: 5. The CDR3 DNA is TGTGCCAGCAGTTTAGCCAGCGGGGGGGCCGCTGAGCAGTTCTTC. Amino acid sequence: CASSLASGGAAEQFF.

At least ten counts were recorded for this clonotype. V usage is TRBV6-5 and J usage is TRBJ2-7; D unresolved. The CDR3 extends over 13 amino acids. CDR1 is MNHEY, CDR2 SVGAGI, per germline. The ends were cut back, 8 bases at V and 0 bases at J, with 11 bases in the middle. The CDR3 nucleotides are TGTGCCAGCCGGTACGGAAGCTCCTACGAGCAGTACTTC. It is translated as CASRYGSSYEQYF.

The V call is TRBV12-3 or TRBV12-4, the J call TRBJ2-7; 8 bases agree with TRBD1. V was clipped by 1 base and J by 7 bases; unmatched bases: 9. The CDR3 is 15 amino acids. CDR3 residues: CASSLVSDRANEQYF. The CDR3 region has the DNA TGTGCCAGCAGTTTAGTTTCGGACAGGGCGAATGAGCAGTACTTC.

The rearrangement uses TRBV20-1 and TRBJ1-6; tentative D call: TRBD1 (6 bases). Germline V gene lookup returns CDR1 DFQATT and CDR2 SNEGSKA (reference sequence). V was trimmed by 6 bases and J by 0 bases, leaving 12 bases between them. The CDR3 is 15 residues long. CDR3 amino acids: CSAPEGGSYNSPLHF. Written as DNA, the CDR3 is TGCAGTGCACCAGAGGGGGGCTCCTATAATTCACCCCTCCACTTT.

CDR3 DNA sequence: TGTTCCAAAGGCTACAATGAGCAGTTCTTC. It encodes CSKGYNEQFF. This chain connects TRBV7-9 to TRBJ2-1; D ambiguous. The CDR3 is 10 amino acids. Germline loops: CDR1 SEHNR, CDR2 FQNEAQ (reference sequence).

J is TRBJ1-2 and V is TRBV20-1; a weak D match, TRBD1 (6 bases). V gave up 3 bases and J gave up 4 bases, with 15 bases separating them. This CDR3 has 14 amino acids. The germline V gene encodes CDR1 DFQATT and CDR2 SNEGSKA (reference sequence). The CDR3 loop is CSASRDRSGYGYTF. The CDR3 DNA reads TGCAGTGCTAGCCGTGACAGGAGCGGCTATGGCTACACCTTC.

As to this clonotype: The junction does not match germline at one end; this may be a read error. This rearrangement joins TRBV5-5 to TRBJ2-5; no clear D gene. Per the germline V gene, CDR1 is SGHKS and CDR2 is YYEKEE (reference sequence). The CDR3 length is 14 residues. The CDR3 DNA reads TGTGCTAGCAGCTTGGTCCAGTCGTACAATGAGCAGTACTTC. As protein: CASSLVQSYNEQYF.

V gene TRBV20-1 combines with J gene TRBJ2-6, with D hard to call. Trimming took 5 bases from V and 4 from J, leaving 15 bases between them. Germline CDR1 is DFQATT and CDR2 is SNEGSKA (reference sequence). There are 15 residues in the CDR3. This CDR3 reads CSASPAPRGANVLTF. DNA for the CDR3: TGCAGTGCTTCCCCGGCCCCCAGAGGGGCCAACGTCCTGACTTTC.

This clonotype has more than one count but fewer than ten. This chain connects TRBV9 to TRBJ2-5, with D hard to call. The CDR3 covers 15 residues. Germline CDR1 and CDR2: SGDLS and YYNGEE. Trimming shortened V by 1 base and J by 4 bases, and 14 bases separated the two germline ends. CDR3 in DNA: TGTGCCAGCAGCGTAAGACCCTCCTGGGGAGAGACCCAGTACTTC. This sequence encodes CASSVRPSWGETQYF.

This clonotype was observed a single time. At one end, the junction sequence differs from germline, possibly due to a read error. The chain employs TRBV5-1 and TRBJ2-7, with D possibly being TRBD1 or TRBD2 (6 bases each). Germline loops: CDR1 SGHRS, CDR2 YFSETQ. This CDR3 region has 17 residues. The CDR3 is CASSLEVAGQPMSEQYF. For the CDR3, the DNA is TGCGCGAGCAGCTTGGAGGTCGCGGGACAACCCATGAGCGAGCAGTACTTC.

This chain links TRBV5-1 with TRBJ2-7; 7 bases fit TRBD1. The CDR3 spans 15 residues. Germline loops: CDR1 SGHRS, CDR2 YFSETQ. J lost 0 bases, V lost 7 bases, and 10 bases had no gene match. The CDR3 region has the DNA TGCGCCAGCCGGGTTGGGGACAGATCCTCCTACGAGCAGTACTTC. This sequence encodes CASRVGDRSSYEQYF.

This clonotype was seen only a few times. The chain recombines TRBV6-5 with TRBJ2-7; tentative D call: TRBD2 (5 bases). Germline CDR1 and CDR2: MNHEY and SVGAGI. The CDR3 totals 16 residues. V was cut by 3 bases and J by 1 base, with 16 bases left in between. The CDR3 region is CASSYLSSGSSYEQYF. The CDR3 region has the DNA TGTGCCAGCAGTTATTTATCGAGCGGAAGTTCCTACGAGCAGTACTTC.

This clonotype was seen only a few times. The chain links TRBV28 to TRBJ2-7, with D maybe TRBD1 (5 bases). Between the trimmed V and J ends, which lost 5 bases and 7 bases, there was a span of 21 bases. The CDR3 extends over 15 amino acids. Germline CDR1 and CDR2: MDHEN and SYDVKM. CDR3 bases: TGTGCCAGCAGTACCCCGACAGCGATACGTGAAGAGCAGTACTTC. This gives the protein CASSTPTAIREEQYF.

Regarding this clonotype: An end of the junction differs from the germline gene, which may be a read error. The CDR3 DNA reads TGTGCCAGCAGCCTAGCTTCTCTGCGGGTAAACCATGAGCAGTACTTC. Residues: CASSLASLRVNHEQYF. The chain employs TRBV7-2 and TRBJ2-5; weak D call: TRBD2 (5 bases). The CDR3 contains 16 residues. The germline V gene encodes CDR1 SGHTA and CDR2 FQGNSA.

To note about this clonotype: The limits of the CDR3 on the DNA are not certain, so only TCRdb's listed CDR3 is given. CDR3 in amino acids: CASSVGTGAPPNYGYAF. The chain employs TRBV7-2 and TRBJ1-2; the D call TRBD1 from the table was never checked on the DNA. The CDR3 has 17 amino acids, counting both end residues. Germline V gene lookup returns CDR1 SGHTA and CDR2 FQGNSA.

Points on this clonotype: The junction and the germline gene differ at one end; a read error may be behind it. The rearrangement uses TRBV6-1 and TRBJ2-4, with 9 nucleotides matching TRBD2. Germline V CDR1 and CDR2: MNHNS, SASEGT. There are 18 residues in the CDR3. In DNA form, the CDR3 reads TGTGCCTGCAGTCGGGGACAGAGCACCGGGACTAGCTTGAGCGGGCAGTACTTC. Translation: CACSRGQSTGTSLSGQYF.

The CDR3 DNA follows: TGTGCCAGCGGCCCTGTGAGAGAGACTAATGAAAAACTGTTTTTT. Its translation is CASGPVRETNEKLFF. The chain is built from TRBV7-9 and TRBJ1-4; D call uncertain. This CDR3 contains 15 residues. V was trimmed by 8 bases and J by 2 bases, leaving 15 bases between them. Germline CDR1 and CDR2: SEHNR and FQNEAQ (reference sequence). The whole variable domain, remainder taken from reference TRBV7-9 and TRBJ1-4, is DTGVSQNPRHKITKRGQNVTFRCDPISEHNRLYWYRQTLGQGPEFLTYFQNEAQLEKSRLLSDRFSAERPKGSFSTLEIQRTEQGDSAMYLCASGPVRETNEKLFFGSGTQLSVL.

This clonotype was counted between two and nine times. The rearrangement uses TRBV29-1 and TRBJ2-1; TRBD2 matches at 11 bases. This CDR3 is 14 amino acids long. V lost 7 bases to trimming and J lost 7 bases; unmatched junction nucleotides: 9. CDR1 and CDR2 (germline): SQVTM, ANQGSEA. CDR3 loop: CSAVTSGSTNEQFF. The CDR3 DNA is TGCAGCGCTGTCACTAGCGGGAGTACAAATGAGCAGTTCTTC.

This chain joins TRBV3-1 and TRBJ2-5; D remains ambiguous. The assigned J gene may be wrong: the sequence end matches TRBJ2-4 better. The CDR3 consists of 14 residues. Per germline, CDR1 LGHDT and CDR2 YNNKEL (reference sequence). CDR3 protein: CASSPHWAKNIQYF. The CDR3 DNA is TGTGCCAGCAGCCCCCATTGGGCCAAAAACATTCAGTACTTC.

The CDR3 DNA reads as TGCAGTGCTAGCCCCTTAGCGGGACTAGCTTCCTACAATGAGCAGTTCTTC. Translated: CSASPLAGLASYNEQFF. The rearrangement links TRBV20-1 to TRBJ2-1; 9 bases agree with TRBD2. V dropped 3 bases and J dropped 1; count of bases not matched to a gene: 10. From germline, CDR1 is DFQATT and CDR2 SNEGSKA (reference sequence). The CDR3 loop spans 17 amino acids.